This T cell receptor beta chain was observed in a study of PD-L1 blockade in urothelial cancer. Trimming at V came to 5 bases and at J to 4 bases, leaving 4 bases not matched to a gene. Germline CDR1 reads SGHTA; CDR2 reads FQGNSA. This CDR3 contains 15 residues. The table came from immunoSEQ multiplex PCR; TCRdb's copy has only in-frame clones and leaves some out. The sample lists about 110,000 clones; over 75% were seen once. The J gene is TRBJ1-5, the V gene TRBV7-2; 11 positions match TRBD1. The sequences come from PBMCs, collected around atezolizumab (anti-PD-L1) treatment. This sequence was found in a man aged 50-60 years with urothelial cancer. The CDR3 sequence: CASSAGTGGNQPQHF. The CDR3 DNA reads as TGTGCCAGCAGCGCCGGGACAGGGGGAAATCAGCCCCAGCATTTT.